A single sample gave rise to the 30 T cell receptor beta chains below, sequenced in a study of T cell responses to AZD1222 COVID-19 vaccine (dated by TCRdb to the early 2020s). The meaning of the sample's time point label: baseline before first vaccination. The receptor library was made with the immunoSEQ multiplex PCR assay. TCRdb holds this immuneACCESS table with in-frame rearrangements only. Some clones are missing; in checked studies, unresolved V genes explain under half, and the rest has no known cause. This sample comprises around 99,000 clones, about 90% of them detected only once. Of the sample, roughly 7% is held by the ten largest clones. Here the sequenced sample was peripheral blood, taken on day 0 of AZD1222 vaccination. These receptors were collected from an adult in good health.

This chain connects TRBV6-1 to TRBJ2-5; D is perhaps TRBD1 (6 bases). CDR1 and CDR2 (germline): MNHNS, SASEGT. This CDR3 has 15 amino acids. The V and J ends lost 2 bases and 1 base respectively, with 11 bases between them. CDR3 loop: CASSERGRGQETQYF. For the CDR3, the DNA is TGTGCCAGCAGTGAAAGGGGCAGGGGCCAAGAGACCCAGTACTTC.

This sequence joins TRBV5-5 and TRBJ2-1, with D uncertain. This CDR3 comprises 15 residues. V was cut by 0 bases and J by 0 bases, with 7 bases left in between. Germline CDR1 SGHKS, CDR2 YYEKEE (reference sequence). The DNA for the CDR3 is TGTGCCAGCAGCTTGGCCCTGAGCTCCTACAATGAGCAGTTCTTC. This encodes CASSLALSSYNEQFF. Supplemented by reference TRBV5-5 and TRBJ2-1, the full variable domain reads DAGVTQSPTHLIKTRGQQVTLRCSPISGHKSVSWYQQVLGQGPQFIFQYYEKEERGRGNFPDRFSARQFPNYSSELNVNALLLGDSALYLCASSLALSSYNEQFFGPGTRLTVL.

This chain connects TRBV28 to TRBJ1-5, with 7 bases matching TRBD1. Unmatched junction bases numbered 10, after V lost 6 bases and J lost 5 bases. Germline V lookup: CDR1 MDHEN, CDR2 SYDVKM. CDR3 length equals 15 residues. CDR3 nucleotides: TGTGCCAGCAGGGGGGCCGGACAGGATTATCAGCCCCAGCATTTT. Translating gives CASRGAGQDYQPQHF.

This chain connects TRBV2 to TRBJ1-1; 7 nucleotides agree with TRBD1. V shed 6 bases, J shed 1 base, and the junction held 5 bases outside the gene matches. CDR3 length equals 14 residues. Germline values: CDR1 SNHLY, CDR2 FYNNEI. The CDR3 sequence: CASRTGMSNTEAFF. The CDR3 DNA sequence: TGTGCCAGCAGGACAGGGATGTCGAACACTGAAGCTTTCTTT.

The rearrangement links TRBV11-3 to TRBJ2-1, with no clear D. Germline values: CDR1 SGHNT, CDR2 YENEEA. With 0 bases removed from V and 7 bases from J, the gap between germline ends came to 13 bases. This CDR3 has 15 residues. The CDR3 DNA follows: TGTGCCAGCAGCTTAGATGGCCAACGCGTTAATGAGCAGTTCTTC. It specifies CASSLDGQRVNEQFF.

The rearrangement uses TRBV28 and TRBJ2-2; possibly TRBD2 for D (6 bases). This CDR3 has 15 amino acids. Germline CDR1 and CDR2: MDHEN and SYDVKM. With 7 bases removed from V and 0 bases from J, the gap between germline ends came to 12 bases. The CDR3 nucleotides read TGTGCCAGCATACCGGGAGCAACGAACACCGGGGAGCTGTTTTTT. Encoded protein: CASIPGATNTGELFF.

This chain uses TRBV24-1 with TRBJ1-5; a possible D gene is TRBD1 (5 bases). CDR3 size: 14 residues. V was shortened by 9 bases and J by 5 bases, with 16 bases between the two germline ends. CDR1 and CDR2 from the germline V gene are KGHDR and SFDVKD. The DNA for the CDR3 is TGTGCCACCGGACCCGGGACGGGTCATCAGCCCCAGCATTTT. Its protein product is CATGPGTGHQPQHF.

This chain joins TRBV28 and TRBJ2-2, with D possibly TRBD2 on 6 matching bases. Trimming took 7 bases from V and 0 from J, leaving 15 bases between them. Looked up from germline, CDR1 is MDHEN and CDR2 is SYDVKM. CDR3 length: 16 residues. CDR3 amino acids: CASTAPGGANTGELFF. The CDR3, as DNA: TGTGCCAGCACCGCACCCGGGGGAGCGAACACCGGGGAGCTGTTTTTT.

V usage is TRBV2 and J usage is TRBJ2-2, with 10 bases identical to TRBD1. The CDR3 has 14 amino acids. V shed 5 bases, J shed 6 bases, and the junction held 3 bases outside the gene matches. CDR1 and CDR2 from the germline V gene are SNHLY and FYNNEI. CDR3 residues: CASSPGQGPGELFF. For the CDR3, the DNA is TGTGCCAGCAGTCCGGGACAGGGGCCCGGGGAGCTGTTTTTT.

V is TRBV30 and J is TRBJ1-2; D ambiguous. Germline CDR1 is GTSNPN and CDR2 is SVGIG (reference sequence). The CDR3 extends over 12 amino acids. The V and J ends lost 0 bases and 6 bases respectively, with 8 bases between them. DNA for the CDR3: TGTGCCTGGAGTGTATGGCGCCATGGCTACACCTTC. Encoded protein: CAWSVWRHGYTF.

The chain carries TRBV7-2 and TRBJ1-3; D is perhaps TRBD1 (5 bases). V gave up 5 bases and J gave up 0 bases, with 14 bases separating them. This CDR3 contains 16 residues. The germline CDR1 and CDR2 sequences are SGHTA and FQGNSA. The CDR3, as DNA: TGTGCCAGCAGCGTGACGCAGGGCTACTCTGGAAACACCATATATTTT. Translated: CASSVTQGYSGNTIYF.

This chain links TRBV28 with TRBJ1-1; no clear D gene. Germline lookup yields CDR1 MDHEN and CDR2 SYDVKM. Trimming removed 11 bases at V and 1 base at J, with 11 bases between. This CDR3 region has 12 residues. The CDR3 region is CASGEANTEAFF. CDR3 in DNA: TGTGCCTCCGGGGAGGCGAACACTGAAGCTTTCTTT.

The V and J genes are TRBV6-5 and TRBJ2-7, with 9 bases aligning to TRBD1. This CDR3 has 13 amino acids. Looked up from germline, CDR1 is MNHEY and CDR2 is SVGAGI. Germline trimming cut 5 bases from V and 5 bases from J; bases unmatched to any gene: 4. The CDR3 here is CASSKDRGDEQYF. CDR3 in DNA: TGTGCCAGCAGTAAGGACAGGGGTGACGAGCAGTACTTC.

The chain couples TRBV7-2 to TRBJ1-2; 8 bases fit TRBD1. The CDR3 is 14 residues long. Looked up from germline, CDR1 is SGHTA and CDR2 is FQGNSA. V shed 3 bases and J 1 base; nucleotides not matched to a gene: 1. The CDR3: CASSFDRGNYGYTF. Here the CDR3 DNA reads TGTGCCAGCAGCTTCGACAGGGGTAACTATGGCTACACCTTC.

V usage is TRBV7-2 and J usage is TRBJ1-1; a weak D match, TRBD1 (5 bases). V was cut by 5 bases and J by 5 bases, with 15 bases left in between. Per the germline V gene, CDR1 is SGHTA and CDR2 is FQGNSA. The length of the CDR3 is 14 residues. As DNA, the CDR3 is TGTGCCAGCAGCGACAGACAGCCGAGGACTGAAGCTTTCTTT. Its protein is CASSDRQPRTEAFF.

J is TRBJ2-7 and V is TRBV12-3 or TRBV12-4, with D tentatively TRBD2 (5 bases). The CDR3 runs to 13 residues. Trimming removed 8 bases from V and 2 bases from J, with 13 bases in between. The CDR3 DNA is TGTGCCAGCGCCCTGAGAGGGCCCTACGAGCAGTACTTC. Its protein is CASALRGPYEQYF.

The CDR3, as DNA: TGTGCCAGCAGCTCAGCGTCAGGACAGACGAACACTGAAGCTTTCTTT. Protein: CASSSASGQTNTEAFF. The gene calls are TRBV7-2 and TRBJ1-1, with a weak D call TRBD1 (6 bases). CDR1 is SGHTA, CDR2 FQGNSA, per germline. The CDR3 is made up of 16 amino acids. V lost 4 bases to trimming and J lost 1 base, with 16 bases between them. The variable domain in full, with the rest retrieved from reference TRBV7-2 and TRBJ1-1, is GAGVSQSPSNKVTEKGKDVELRCDPISGHTALYWYRQSLGQGLEFLIYFQGNSAPDKSGLPSDRFSAERTGGSVSTLTIQRTQQEDSAVYLCASSSASGQTNTEAFFGQGTRLTVV.

The CDR3 protein is CASSIRQGQYF. The CDR3 region has the DNA TGTGCCAGCAGTATAAGACAGGGACAGTACTTC. This chain links TRBV6-2 or TRBV6-3 with TRBJ2-7, with TRBD1 matching over 7 bases. The CDR3 loop spans 11 amino acids. Germline CDR1 MNHEY, CDR2 SVGEGT. V was pared by 5 bases and J by 10 bases, with 5 bases of the junction left unmatched.

The rearrangement joins TRBV27 to TRBJ1-2; a weak D match, TRBD1 (6 bases). Germline V gives CDR1 MNHEY, CDR2 SMNVEV (reference sequence). Trimming shortened V by 6 bases and J by 0 bases, and 14 bases separated the two germline ends. This CDR3 contains 15 residues. CDR3 protein: CASRLQGQTNYGYTF. CDR3 DNA sequence: TGTGCCAGCAGACTTCAAGGACAGACTAACTATGGCTACACCTTC.

The gene calls are TRBV5-1 and TRBJ2-7; perhaps TRBD2 as D (7 bases). Germline V gives CDR1 SGHRS, CDR2 YFSETQ. The CDR3 totals 15 residues. Deletions cut 0 bases from V and 1 base from J, with 11 bases between. The CDR3: CASSLEGGLSYEQYF. DNA of the CDR3: TGCGCCAGCAGCTTGGAGGGGGGGCTTTCCTACGAGCAGTACTTC.

The chain combines TRBV5-1 with TRBJ1-5; 10 nucleotides agree with TRBD1. The germline gives CDR1 SGHRS, CDR2 YFSETQ. CDR3 length equals 16 residues. V shed 4 bases, J shed 0 bases, and the junction held 4 bases outside the gene matches. CDR3 nucleotides: TGCGCCAGCAGCCCCGGGACAGGGGCTAGCAATCAGCCCCAGCATTTT. Its translation: CASSPGTGASNQPQHF.

The J gene is TRBJ2-5, the V gene TRBV19, with 8 bases lining up with TRBD2. Germline CDR1 LNHDA, CDR2 SQIVND (reference sequence). J lost 4 bases, V lost 4 bases, and 2 bases had no gene match. This CDR3 has 13 residues. CDR3 sequence: CASSNAGGETQYF. The DNA of the CDR3 is TGTGCCAGTAGTAATGCGGGAGGAGAGACCCAGTACTTC. Full variable domain (rest looked up from reference TRBV19 and TRBJ2-5): DGGITQSPKYLFRKEGQNVTLSCEQNLNHDAMYWYRQDPGQGLRLIYYSQIVNDFQKGDIAEGYSVSREKKESFPLTVTSAQKNPTAFYLCASSNAGGETQYFGPGTRLLVL.

This chain links TRBV6-2 or TRBV6-3 with TRBJ1-2, with 8 bases aligning to TRBD1. The CDR3 length is 17 residues. The V gene end was trimmed by 5 bases and the J gene end by 2 bases; junction bases not matched to a gene: 13. CDR1 and CDR2 from the germline V gene are MNHEY and SVGEGT. The CDR3 loop reads CASSTHRQGMANYGYTF. The CDR3 DNA follows: TGTGCCAGCAGTACCCACCGACAGGGGATGGCGAACTATGGCTACACCTTC.

The chain couples TRBV3-1 (or the pseudogene TRBV3-2) to TRBJ2-1, with 9 nucleotides matching TRBD2. The J segment lost 10 bases and the V segment lost 5 bases, leaving 9 bases of the junction unmatched. The V gene's germline CDR1 is LGHDT and CDR2 YNNKEL (reference sequence). This CDR3 has 14 amino acids. The CDR3 nucleotides are TGTGCCAGCAGCAAGGGCGGGAGGGCCTGGGAGCAGTTCTTC. Translated: CASSKGGRAWEQFF.

J is TRBJ2-4 and V is TRBV4-3; 7 nucleotides agree with TRBD1. From germline, CDR1 is LGHNA and CDR2 YSLEER. V lost 4 bases and J lost 12; bases outside the gene matches: 9. The CDR3 consists of 13 residues. The CDR3 spells CASSPGWDSRQYF. CDR3 coding DNA: TGCGCCAGCAGCCCCGGCTGGGACAGCCGTCAGTACTTC.

The table lists this clone with a count of one. The chain uses TRBV5-1 and TRBJ1-5; D gene unclear. Germline V gene lookup returns CDR1 SGHRS and CDR2 YFSETQ. With 0 bases removed from V and 1 base from J, the gap between germline ends came to 5 bases. This CDR3 has 14 amino acids. The CDR3 nucleotides read TGCGCCAGCAGCTTGGATGACAGCAATCAGCCCCAGCATTTT. It yields the protein CASSLDDSNQPQHF.

The V and J genes are TRBV6-5 and TRBJ1-1; possible D gene TRBD1, 5 bases. CDR1 and CDR2 (germline): MNHEY, SVGAGI. V lost 0 bases and J lost 1, with 9 bases in between. This CDR3 has 15 amino acids. CDR3 bases: TGTGCCAGCAGTTACTCGGGGCCTCAGAACACTGAAGCTTTCTTT. Translating it yields CASSYSGPQNTEAFF.

This chain uses TRBV28 with TRBJ2-2; D may be TRBD2 (6 bases). Germline CDR1 MDHEN, CDR2 SYDVKM. CDR3 size: 16 residues. Trimming shortened V by 5 bases and J by 1 base, and 14 bases separated the two germline ends. The CDR3 bases are TGTGCCAGCAGTCTCGCGGGGACGGGGAACACCGGGGAGCTGTTTTTT. Amino acid sequence: CASSLAGTGNTGELFF.

V is TRBV9 and J is TRBJ1-2; D is unresolved. Germline V lookup: CDR1 SGDLS, CDR2 YYNGEE. The CDR3 spans 14 residues. The ends were cut back, 3 bases at V and 8 bases at J, with 17 bases in the middle. This CDR3 reads CASSEAQSLPGYTF. CDR3 nucleotide sequence: TGTGCCAGCAGCGAAGCCCAATCCCTCCCCGGCTACACCTTC.

The chain employs TRBV11-3 and TRBJ2-7; D is perhaps TRBD1 (5 bases). The CDR3 is 14 residues long. V was shortened by 2 bases and J by 0 bases, with 8 bases between the two germline ends. Germline V CDR1 and CDR2: SGHNT, YENEEA. CDR3 coding DNA: TGTGCCAGCAGCTTACACAGGAACTCCTACGAGCAGTACTTC. Translated, it gives CASSLHRNSYEQYF.